This entry features one T cell receptor beta chain sequence. Its specificity is not known. Time point given: newly diagnosed GD, antithyroid drugs for less than 3 months. Isolated PBMC RNA provided the starting material for the TCR library. This CDR3 spans 16 amino acids. Looked up from germline, CDR1 is ENHRY and CDR2 is SYGVKD. The trim removed 4 bases at V and 3 bases at J, leaving 7 bases unmatched. The sample originates from a study of regulatory T cells in long-lasting Graves disease. Findings and limits, study-wide: Persistent disease preferred TRBV28, TRBJ1-2 and TRBJ2-5; new disease, TRBV20-1 and TRBJ2-1. Persistent patients had more shared public clonotypes (around 3,000) than new patients (approximately 920).

Library construction for TCR beta used iRepertoire HTBI primers and Arm-PCR of CDR3 regions. TCRdb reprocessed the multiplex PCR reads via MiXCR and lists one record per CDR3 protein. The sample consists of about 540,000 distinct CDR3 sequences, approximately 13% of them appearing once. The sample also formed part of further work on T cells in Graves' hyperthyroidism and ophthalmopathy. That study adds: During a first-round RT-PCR of the TCR CDR3, the HTBI primer set was used.

This TCR was recovered from a man aged 30-40 years with Graves disease. This sequence joins TRBV10-3 and TRBJ1-3; 9 nucleotides match TRBD1. This specimen was peripheral blood mononuclear cells (PBMCs), taken at new diagnosis, from a patient treated with antithyroid drugs. In nucleotides, the CDR3 is TGTGCCATCAGTGCCGGGACAGGGTCTAGTGGAAACACCATATATTTT. Translating it yields CAISAGTGSSGNTIYF.